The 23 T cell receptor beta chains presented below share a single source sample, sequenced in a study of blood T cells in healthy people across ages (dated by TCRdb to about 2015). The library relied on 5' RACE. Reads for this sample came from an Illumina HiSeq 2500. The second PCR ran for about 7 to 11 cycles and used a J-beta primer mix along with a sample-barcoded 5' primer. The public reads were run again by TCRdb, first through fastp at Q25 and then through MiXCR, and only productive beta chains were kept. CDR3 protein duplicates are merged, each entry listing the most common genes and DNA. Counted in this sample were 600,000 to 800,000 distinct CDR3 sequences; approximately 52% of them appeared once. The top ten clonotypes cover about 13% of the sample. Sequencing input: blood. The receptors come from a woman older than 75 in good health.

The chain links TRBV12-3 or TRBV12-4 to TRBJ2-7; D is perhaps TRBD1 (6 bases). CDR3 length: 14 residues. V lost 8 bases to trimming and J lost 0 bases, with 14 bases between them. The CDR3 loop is CASGPQGYSYEQYF. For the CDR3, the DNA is TGTGCCAGCGGACCTCAGGGGTACTCCTACGAGCAGTACTTC.

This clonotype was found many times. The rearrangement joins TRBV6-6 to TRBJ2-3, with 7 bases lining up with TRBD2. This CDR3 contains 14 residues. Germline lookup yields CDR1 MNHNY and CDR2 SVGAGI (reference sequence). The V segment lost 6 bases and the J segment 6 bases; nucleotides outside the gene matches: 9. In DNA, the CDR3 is TGTGCCAGCAGCCGCGGGGGTCTCTTCGATACGCAGTATTTT. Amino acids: CASSRGGLFDTQYF.

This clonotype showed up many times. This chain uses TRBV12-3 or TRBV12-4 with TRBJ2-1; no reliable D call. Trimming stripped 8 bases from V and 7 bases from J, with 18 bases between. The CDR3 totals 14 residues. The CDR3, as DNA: TGTGCCAGCTCGATGGCCTCCCGGGCAAATGAGCAGTTCTTC. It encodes CASSMASRANEQFF.

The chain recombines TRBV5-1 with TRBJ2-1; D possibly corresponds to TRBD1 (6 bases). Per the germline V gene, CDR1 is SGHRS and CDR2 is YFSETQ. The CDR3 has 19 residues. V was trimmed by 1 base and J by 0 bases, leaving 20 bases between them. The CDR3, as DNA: TGCGCCAGCAGCTTGATAAGGGGGAACGCATTGAGCTCCTACAATGAGCAGTTCTTC. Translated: CASSLIRGNALSSYNEQFF.

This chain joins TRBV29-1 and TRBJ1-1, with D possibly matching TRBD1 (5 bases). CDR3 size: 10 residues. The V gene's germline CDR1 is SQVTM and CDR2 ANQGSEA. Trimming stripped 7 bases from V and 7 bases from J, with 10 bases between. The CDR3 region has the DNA TGCAGCGCAGGGTCCCTTGAAGCTTTCTTT. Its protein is CSAGSLEAFF.

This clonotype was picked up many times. CDR3 region: CASSTPTGVKVKQFF. DNA of the CDR3: TGTGCCAGCAGTACCCCGACAGGGGTAAAAGTTAAGCAGTTCTTC. V is TRBV6-6 and J is TRBJ2-1; TRBD1 matches at 8 bases. The CDR3 has 15 amino acids. CDR1 and CDR2 (germline): MNHNY, SVGAGI (reference sequence). Germline trimming cut 5 bases from V and 11 bases from J; bases unmatched to any gene: 14.

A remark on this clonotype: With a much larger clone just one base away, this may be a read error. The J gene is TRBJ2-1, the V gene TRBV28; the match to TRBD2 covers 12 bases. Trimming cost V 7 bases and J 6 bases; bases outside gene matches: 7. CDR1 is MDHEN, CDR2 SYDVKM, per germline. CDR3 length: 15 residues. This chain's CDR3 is CASISPTSGSNEQFF. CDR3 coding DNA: TGTGCCAGCATCTCCCCGACTAGCGGGAGCAATGAGCAGTTCTTC.

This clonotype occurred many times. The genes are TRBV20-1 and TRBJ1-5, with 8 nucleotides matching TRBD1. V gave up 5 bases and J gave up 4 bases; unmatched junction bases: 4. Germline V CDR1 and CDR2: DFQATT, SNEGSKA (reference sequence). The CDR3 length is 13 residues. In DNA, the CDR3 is TGCAGTGCTCACCGACAGGGGAATCAGCCCCAGCATTTT. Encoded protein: CSAHRQGNQPQHF.

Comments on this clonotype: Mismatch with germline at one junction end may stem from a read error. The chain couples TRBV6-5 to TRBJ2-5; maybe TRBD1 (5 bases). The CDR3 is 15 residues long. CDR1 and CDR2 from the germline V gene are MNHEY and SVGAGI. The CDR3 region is CASSYRDRDHETQYF. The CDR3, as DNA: TGTGCCAGCAGTTACCGCGACAGAGACCATGAGACCCAGTACTTC.

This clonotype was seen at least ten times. CDR3 protein: CSAEGRRREGHSSYEQYF. The CDR3 DNA is TGCAGTGCCGAGGGAAGGCGGCGGGAGGGCCACTCCTCCTACGAGCAGTACTTC. V is TRBV20-1 and J is TRBJ2-7; 9 bases match TRBD2. Germline CDR1 and CDR2: DFQATT and SNEGSKA (reference sequence). The CDR3 is 18 residues long. V gave up 6 bases and J gave up 0 bases; unmatched junction bases: 18.

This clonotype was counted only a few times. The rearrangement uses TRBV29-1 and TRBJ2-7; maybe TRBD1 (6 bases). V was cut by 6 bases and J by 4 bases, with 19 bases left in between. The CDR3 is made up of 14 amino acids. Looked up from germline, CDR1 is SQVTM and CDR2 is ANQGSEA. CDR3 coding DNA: TGCAGCGTCCGAAAATCGGGGACATCTTACGAGCAGTACTTC. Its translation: CSVRKSGTSYEQYF.

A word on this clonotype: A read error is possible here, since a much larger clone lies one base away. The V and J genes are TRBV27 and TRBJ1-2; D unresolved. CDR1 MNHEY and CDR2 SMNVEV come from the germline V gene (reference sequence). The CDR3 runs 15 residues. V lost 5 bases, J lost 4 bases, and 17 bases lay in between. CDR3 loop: CASSPGRAVSYGYTF. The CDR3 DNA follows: TGTGCCAGCAGTCCGGGCCGGGCGGTAAGCTATGGCTACACCTTC.

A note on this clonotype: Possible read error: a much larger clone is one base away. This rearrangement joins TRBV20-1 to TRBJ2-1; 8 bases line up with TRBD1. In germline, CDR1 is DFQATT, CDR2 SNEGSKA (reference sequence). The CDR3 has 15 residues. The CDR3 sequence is CSARGDRSSYNERFF. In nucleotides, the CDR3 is TGCAGTGCTAGGGGGGACAGGAGCTCCTACAATGAGCGGTTCTTC.

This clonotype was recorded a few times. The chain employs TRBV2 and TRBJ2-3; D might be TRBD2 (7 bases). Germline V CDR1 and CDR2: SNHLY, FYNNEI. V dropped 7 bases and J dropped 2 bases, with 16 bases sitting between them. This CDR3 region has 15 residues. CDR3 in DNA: TGTGCCAGCAACCAATGGGGGGGGGCCACAGATACGCAGTATTTT. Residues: CASNQWGGATDTQYF.

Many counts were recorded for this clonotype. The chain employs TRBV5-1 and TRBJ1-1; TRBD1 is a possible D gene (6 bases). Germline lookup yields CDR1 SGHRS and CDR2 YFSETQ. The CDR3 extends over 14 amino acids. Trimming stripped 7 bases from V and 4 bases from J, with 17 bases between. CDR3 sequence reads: CASGPRGRFTEAFF. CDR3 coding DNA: TGCGCCAGCGGTCCCCGGGGGCGGTTCACTGAAGCTTTCTTT. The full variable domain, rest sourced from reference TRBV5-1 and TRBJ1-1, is KAGVTQTPRYLIKTRGQQVTLSCSPISGHRSVSWYQQTPGQGLQFLFEYFSETQRNKGNFPGRFSGRQFSNSRSEMNVSTLELGDSALYLCASGPRGRFTEAFFGQGTRLTVV.

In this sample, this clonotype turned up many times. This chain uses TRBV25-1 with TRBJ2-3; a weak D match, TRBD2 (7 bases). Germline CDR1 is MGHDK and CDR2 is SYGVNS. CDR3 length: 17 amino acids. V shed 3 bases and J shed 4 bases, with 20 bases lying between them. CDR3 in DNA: TGTGCCAGCAGTGATATCATCGGGGGGCTGCTGGCAGATACGCAGTATTTT. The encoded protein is CASSDIIGGLLADTQYF.

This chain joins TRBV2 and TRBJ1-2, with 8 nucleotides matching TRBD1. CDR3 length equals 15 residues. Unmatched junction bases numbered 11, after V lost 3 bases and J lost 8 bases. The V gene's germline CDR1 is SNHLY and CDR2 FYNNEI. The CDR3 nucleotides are TGTGCCAGCAGTGACGAGAGGGACAGGATTCAGGGCTACACCTTC. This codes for CASSDERDRIQGYTF.

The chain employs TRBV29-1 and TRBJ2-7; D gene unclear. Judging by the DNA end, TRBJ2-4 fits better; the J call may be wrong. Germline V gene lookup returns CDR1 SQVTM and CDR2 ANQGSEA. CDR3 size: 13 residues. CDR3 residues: CSVKEGSMGIQYF. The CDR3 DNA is TGCAGCGTAAAGGAAGGGTCCATGGGCATTCAGTACTTC.

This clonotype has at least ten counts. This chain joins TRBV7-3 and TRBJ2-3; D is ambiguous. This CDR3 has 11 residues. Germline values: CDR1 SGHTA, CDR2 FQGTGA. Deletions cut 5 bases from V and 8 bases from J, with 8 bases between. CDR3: CASSDTITQYF. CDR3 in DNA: TGTGCCAGCAGCGACACGATTACGCAGTATTTT.

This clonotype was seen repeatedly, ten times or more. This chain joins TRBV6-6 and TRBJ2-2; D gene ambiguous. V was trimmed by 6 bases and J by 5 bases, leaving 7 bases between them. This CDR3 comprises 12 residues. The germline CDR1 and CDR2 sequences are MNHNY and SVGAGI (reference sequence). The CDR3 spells CASRTSTGELFF. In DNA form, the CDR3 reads TGTGCCAGCAGAACCTCAACCGGGGAGCTGTTTTTT.

CDR3 sequence reads: CASTKGARRNQPQHF. CDR3 DNA sequence: TGTGCCAGCACAAAGGGAGCGCGGCGCAATCAGCCCCAGCATTTT. J is TRBJ1-5 and V is TRBV12-3 or TRBV12-4; unclear D gene. The length of the CDR3 is 15 residues. Deletions cut 7 bases from V and 2 bases from J, with 15 bases between.

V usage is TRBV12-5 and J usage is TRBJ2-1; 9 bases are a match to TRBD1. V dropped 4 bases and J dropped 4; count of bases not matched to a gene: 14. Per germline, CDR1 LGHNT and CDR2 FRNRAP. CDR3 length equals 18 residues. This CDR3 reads CASGSTSPGQGVYNEQFF. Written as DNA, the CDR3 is TGTGCTAGTGGTTCTACGTCCCCGGGACAGGGTGTATACAATGAGCAGTTCTTC.

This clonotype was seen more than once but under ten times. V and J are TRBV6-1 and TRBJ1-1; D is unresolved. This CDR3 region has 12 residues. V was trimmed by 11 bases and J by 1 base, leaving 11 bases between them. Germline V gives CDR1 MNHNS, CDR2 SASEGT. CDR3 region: CASGRKNTEAFF. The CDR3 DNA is TGTGCCTCGGGTAGGAAGAACACTGAAGCTTTCTTT.